What follows are 15 T cell receptor beta chains derived from one specimen sequenced in a study of PD-1 blockade in classical Hodgkin lymphoma. Every patient was affected by relapse after autologous stem cell transplantation, while exposure to brentuximab vedotin was not uniform. The repertoire was sequenced with immunoSEQ multiplex PCR; TCRdb's copy has only in-frame clones and lacks some. The sample lists tens of thousands of clones, just over 70% seen once, with 3.5% to 4% in the top ten. This material consisted of peripheral blood mononuclear cells (PBMCs), taken before the second cycle of nivolumab. Receptor source: a human donor with classical Hodgkin lymphoma.

This clone was counted only a few times. The V call is TRBV5-1, the J call TRBJ2-2, with 11 bases that match TRBD2. V dropped 4 bases and J dropped 7; count of bases not matched to a gene: 12. The CDR3 sequence is 17 residues long. CDR1 SGHRS and CDR2 YFSETQ come from the germline V gene. In DNA, the CDR3 is TGCGCCAGCAGCCCAGATACTAGCGGGAGTCCGGTCGGGGAGCTGTTTTTT. Protein sequence: CASSPDTSGSPVGELFF.

The chain carries TRBV28 and TRBJ1-2; D is ambiguous. V shed 4 bases and J shed 2 bases, with 8 bases lying between them. Germline CDR1 reads MDHEN; CDR2 reads SYDVKM. This CDR3 comprises 13 residues. The CDR3 here is CASSSPINYGYTF. The CDR3 DNA follows: TGTGCCAGCAGTTCCCCTATCAACTATGGCTACACCTTC.

This sequence joins TRBV11-2 and TRBJ2-5; possible D gene TRBD1, 5 bases. The CDR3 spans 15 residues. CDR1 is SGHAT, CDR2 FQNNGV, per germline. Trimming cost V 5 bases and J 5 bases, with 18 bases left between them. The CDR3 reads CASSPRWGPGETQYF. The CDR3, as DNA: TGTGCCAGCAGCCCCCGGTGGGGCCCAGGGGAGACCCAGTACTTC.

The CDR3 nucleotides read TGTGCCAGCAGTCCAAACAGGGTTGCGAAAGAGACCCAGTACTTC. This gives the protein CASSPNRVAKETQYF. The V call is TRBV28, the J call TRBJ2-5; TRBD1 might be the D (6 bases). Trimming removed 5 bases from V and 3 bases from J, with 16 bases in between. The CDR3 extends over 15 amino acids. CDR1 and CDR2 (germline): MDHEN, SYDVKM.

The rearrangement links TRBV9 to TRBJ2-1; D unresolved. The germline gives CDR1 SGDLS, CDR2 YYNGEE. The germline V and J ends were trimmed by 0 bases and 7 bases, with 14 bases remaining between them. The CDR3 runs to 15 residues. The CDR3 reads CASSVDWVSENEQFF. CDR3 sequence (DNA): TGTGCCAGCAGCGTAGACTGGGTCTCCGAAAATGAGCAGTTCTTC. The full variable domain, completed using reference TRBV9 and TRBJ2-1, is DSGVTQTPKHLITATGQRVTLRCSPRSGDLSVYWYQQSLDQGLQFLIQYYNGEERAKGNILERFSAQQFPDLHSELNLSSLELGDSALYFCASSVDWVSENEQFFGPGTRLTVL.

V gene TRBV7-9 combines with J gene TRBJ1-2, with D perhaps matching TRBD1 (6 bases). Germline CDR1 SEHNR, CDR2 FQNEAQ (reference sequence). Trimming left V 5 bases short and J 1 base short, with 17 bases between. This CDR3 spans 16 amino acids. The DNA for the CDR3 is TGTGCCAGCAGCCTCGGGGGGACATCCCTTAACTATGGCTACACCTTC. The encoded protein is CASSLGGTSLNYGYTF.

The V call is TRBV27, the J call TRBJ2-7; 10 positions match TRBD2. The CDR3 loop spans 16 amino acids. V was pared by 3 bases and J by 3 bases, with 8 bases of the junction left unmatched. Germline CDR1 MNHEY, CDR2 SMNVEV (reference sequence). In DNA, the CDR3 is TGTGCCAGCAGTTTTACTCCCGGGACTAGCGACTACGAGCAGTACTTC. Residues: CASSFTPGTSDYEQYF.

This sequence joins TRBV7-3 and TRBJ1-6, with D perhaps matching TRBD1 (6 bases). V was cut by 4 bases and J by 11 bases, with 12 bases left in between. The CDR3 extends over 13 amino acids. Germline loops: CDR1 SGHTA, CDR2 FQGTGA. CDR3 residues: CASSYLQGTPLHF. The CDR3 DNA reads as TGTGCCAGCAGCTACTTACAGGGAACACCCCTCCACTTT.

This sequence joins TRBV10-3 and TRBJ2-3; 9 bases are a match to TRBD1. The CDR3 consists of 20 residues. Germline loops: CDR1 ENHRY, CDR2 SYGVKD. V shed 3 bases, J shed 2 bases, and the junction held 18 bases outside the gene matches. CDR3 DNA sequence: TGTGCCATCAGTGATCCGGGACAGGGATTATGGCTAGCGGTCACAGATACGCAGTATTTT. Protein sequence: CAISDPGQGLWLAVTDTQYF.

The rearrangement joins TRBV5-1 to TRBJ2-2; possibly TRBD1 for D (5 bases). The germline gives CDR1 SGHRS, CDR2 YFSETQ. This CDR3 contains 16 residues. V was cut by 0 bases and J by 5 bases, with 14 bases left in between. The CDR3: CASSLAAGPGTGELFF. CDR3 DNA sequence: TGCGCCAGCAGCTTGGCCGCAGGGCCTGGTACCGGGGAGCTGTTTTTT.

The chain is built from TRBV18 and TRBJ2-5; a weak D match, TRBD1 (5 bases). Germline V gene sequence: CDR1 KGHSH, CDR2 LQKENI. This CDR3 is built from 12 residues. Trimming cost V 5 bases and J 6 bases, with 10 bases left between them. The CDR3 region has the DNA TGTGCCAGCTCATCATCAGGGAAGACCCAGTACTTC. This translates into CASSSSGKTQYF.

The chain couples TRBV6-6 to TRBJ1-2; unclear D gene. Germline V gene lookup returns CDR1 MNHNY and CDR2 SVGAGI (reference sequence). V lost 8 bases, J lost 1 base, and 17 bases lay in between. The CDR3 extends over 15 amino acids. CDR3 DNA: TGTGCCAGCTCGAGCAAGGCGGGCGGTAACTATGGCTACACCTTC. Translation gives CASSSKAGGNYGYTF.

The V and J genes are TRBV6-1 and TRBJ1-2; D gene uncertain. CDR3 length: 12 residues. The V gene's germline CDR1 is MNHNS and CDR2 SASEGT. Trimming took 6 bases from V and 3 from J, leaving 8 bases between them. This chain's CDR3 is CASSEGDYGYTF. CDR3 bases: TGTGCCAGCAGCGAGGGAGACTATGGCTACACCTTC.

There are a few counts of this clone. This sequence joins TRBV19 and TRBJ1-2; 10 positions match TRBD1. The CDR3 is made up of 14 amino acids. Germline V CDR1 and CDR2: LNHDA, SQIVND (reference sequence). V shed 6 bases, J shed 2 bases, and the junction held 3 bases outside the gene matches. Here the CDR3 DNA reads TGTGCCAGTAGACGGACAGGGGGGAACTATGGCTACACCTTC. It specifies CASRRTGGNYGYTF.

This clone is a singleton in its sample. This chain uses TRBV7-2 with TRBJ2-2; D tentatively fits TRBD1 or TRBD2 (5 bases each). Between the trimmed V and J ends, which lost 2 bases and 1 base, there was a span of 14 bases. The germline V gene has CDR1 SGHTA and CDR2 FQGNSA. The CDR3 consists of 17 residues. CDR3 sequence (DNA): TGTGCCAGCAGCTTACAGGGACGGGTACGGAACACCGGGGAGCTGTTTTTT. It codes for CASSLQGRVRNTGELFF.